These T cell receptor beta chains were read from a single sample in a study of T-cell reconstitution after alpha-beta-depleted transplantation in children. TCRdb itself ran the PCR reads through MiXCR, one entry per CDR3 protein. The table records approximately 210,000 distinct CDR3 sequences, approximately 15% of them present only once. Material: PBMCs, mostly from graft donor cells, obtained 360 days after TCRalphabeta/CD19-depleted stem cell transplant. These TCRs come from a male patient between 2 and 10 years old who had a stem cell transplant for acute lymphoblastic leukemia, so the T cells may come from the graft donor. Both conserved end residues are part of each CDR3. Each record gives: clone size, J gene, V gene, D gene, CDR3 DNA, CDR3 protein. The D gene is left open where the match is weak. Clone size is stated in some rows and not others, as once, few, many or a class when expanded.

-,TRBJ2-7,TRBV27,-,TGTGCCAGCAGTTTATTCGGGCAGGGGGGGTCAACCTACGAGCAGTACTTC,CASSLFGQGGSTYEQYF
many,TRBJ2-7,TRBV28,-,TGTGCCAGCAGTTTTTCGGGGCAAGAGCAGTACTTC,CASSFSGQEQYF
-,TRBJ2-1,TRBV11-2,TRBD2,TGTGCCAGCAGCTTAGGCGGGGGGGGGCACAGCTCCTACAATGAGCAGTTCTTC,CASSLGGGGHSSYNEQFF
-,TRBJ2-5,TRBV6-2/TRBV6-3,-,TGTGCCAGCAGCTCGGGGGCTGTGACCCAGTACTTC,CASSSGAVTQYF
few,TRBJ2-5,TRBV19,-,TGTGCCAGTAGTATGGGACCACAAGAGACCCAGTACTTC,CASSMGPQETQYF
-,TRBJ2-2,TRBV29-1,TRBD2,TGCACCATGGGGCGGGGGGACACCGGGGAGCTGTTTTTT,CTMGRGDTGELFF
-,TRBJ1-6,TRBV7-2,-,TGTGCCAGCAGCTTAGCGACTGACCATAATTCACCCCTCCACTTT,CASSLATDHNSPLHF
few,TRBJ2-1,TRBV12-3/TRBV12-4,-,TGTGCCAGCAGCCCCGGACTCATGAGCTCCTACAATGAGCAGTTCTTC,CASSPGLMSSYNEQFF
-,TRBJ2-5,TRBV7-2,TRBD2,TGTGCCAGCAGCTCTTTCCCTAGCGGGGGTCAAGAGACCCAGTACTTC,CASSSFPSGGQETQYF
few,TRBJ2-4,TRBV7-2,TRBD1,TGTGCCAGCAGCCGGGACAGCCAAGCCAAAAACATTCAGTACTTC,CASSRDSQAKNIQYF
few,TRBJ1-3,TRBV6-1,-,TGTGCCAGCAGCCCGGGACTGCAGAACACCATATATTTT,CASSPGLQNTIYF
-,TRBJ2-5,TRBV5-1,TRBD2,TGCGCCAGCTCTCTAGCGGGGCTAGAGACCCAGTACTTC,CASSLAGLETQYF
few,TRBJ2-3,TRBV5-1,-,TGCGCCAGCAGCTTGGGGGCGGGAACCACAGATACGCAGTATTTT,CASSLGAGTTDTQYF
-,TRBJ2-1,TRBV24-1,-,TGTGCCACAAGTACCACTAAGGGCTCCTACAATGAGCAGTTCTTC,CATSTTKGSYNEQFF
few,TRBJ2-7,TRBV5-1,-,TGCGCCAGCAGCTTGTTTCATGGGGACGAGCAGTACTTC,CASSLFHGDEQYF
few,TRBJ1-1,TRBV29-1,-,TGCAGCGTTGCTGGACTTATGAACACTGAAGCTTTCTTT,CSVAGLMNTEAFF
few,TRBJ1-2,TRBV7-2,-,TGTGCCAGCAGCTCAGAGACAGAAAGCTATGGCTACACCTTC,CASSSETESYGYTF
-,TRBJ2-3,TRBV7-9,TRBD2,TGTGCCAGCAGTTATAGACTAGCGGGGGGCACAGATACGCAGTATTTT,CASSYRLAGGTDTQYF
few,TRBJ2-7,TRBV7-2,-,TGTGCCAGCAGCTTAGATTTGTGGGACCCGACCTCCGAGCAGTACTTC,CASSLDLWDPTSEQYF
few,TRBJ2-5,TRBV15,TRBD2,TGTGCCACCAGCGGGGTCGGGACTAGCGGGCGCGGGACGATTTACCAAGAGACCCAGTACTTC,CATSGVGTSGRGTIYQETQYF
-,TRBJ2-3,TRBV5-1,TRBD2,TGCGCCAGCAGCTCGGTCGGAGGACTAGCGGGGCCCACAGATACGCAGTATTTT,CASSSVGGLAGPTDTQYF
-,TRBJ1-6,TRBV27,-,TGTGCCAGCAGTTTTGGCCAGACCGCCTATAATTCACCCCTCCACTTT,CASSFGQTAYNSPLHF
-,TRBJ2-7,TRBV7-2,-,TGTGCCAGCAGCTTTAATCGTTTATGGGCCTACGAGCAGTACTTC,CASSFNRLWAYEQYF
few,TRBJ1-2,TRBV20-1,-,TGCAGTGCCCACACAGAGAATGGCTACACCTTC,CSAHTENGYTF
-,TRBJ2-2,TRBV2,TRBD1,TGTGCCAGCAGCGGGACAGGTCGGTCCCTCGCGAGCTCCGGGGAGCTGTTTTTT,CASSGTGRSLASSGELFF
-,TRBJ2-7,TRBV29-1,-,TGCAGCGTTGTGGCTCAATGGGGCTACGAGCAGTACTTC,CSVVAQWGYEQYF
-,TRBJ1-1,TRBV20-1,-,TGCAGTGCAACCGGGACCGCCGAACCAAACACTGAAGCTTTCTTT,CSATGTAEPNTEAFF
many,TRBJ2-2,TRBV9,-,TGTGCCAGCAGCCATACCATACAGGCCCGAGGCACCGGGGAGCTGTTTTTT,CASSHTIQARGTGELFF
few,TRBJ2-3,TRBV9,-,TGTGCCAGCAGCGTAGGTTCCAGCGCGGCCACAGATACGCAGTATTTT,CASSVGSSAATDTQYF
many,TRBJ1-6,TRBV12-3/TRBV12-4,-,TGTGCCAGCAGTGACCGGGAGTATAATTCACCCCTCCACTTT,CASSDREYNSPLHF
many,TRBJ2-5,TRBV12-3/TRBV12-4,-,TGTGCCAGCAGCCCCCGGGTGGAGACCCAGTACTTC,CASSPRVETQYF
-,TRBJ2-1,TRBV29-1,TRBD2,TGCAGCGTTAGGCTAGCGGACAATGAGCAGTTCTTC,CSVRLADNEQFF
-,TRBJ1-3,TRBV11-3,-,TGTGCCAGCAGACCGACCAGGGGCACCTCTGGAAACACCATATATTTT,CASRPTRGTSGNTIYF
-,TRBJ1-4,TRBV7-9,TRBD1,TGTGCCAGCAGCGTACCGACAGGGGGAACAGATGAAAAACTGTTTTTT,CASSVPTGGTDEKLFF
few,TRBJ2-7,TRBV11-2,-,TGTGCCAGCAGCTCAGTCAGGGCCAGGTACGAGCAGTACTTC,CASSSVRARYEQYF
-,TRBJ2-7,TRBV7-2,-,TGTGCCAGCAGCTTAGCGTTAGGGGGAAGAGCCTACGAGCAGTACTTC,CASSLALGGRAYEQYF
many,TRBJ1-1,TRBV5-6,-,TGTGCCAGCAGCCTCGCCATGGACACGGGAGCTTTCTTT,CASSLAMDTGAFF